This T cell receptor beta chain was sequenced in a study of healthy donors' naive CD4 and CD8 T cells. Across the study: A new alpha primer set targeted every functional IMGT alpha variant.

A linear amplification protocol produced the TCR libraries from 500 ng of total RNA. TCRdb recomputed calls from the reads with MiXCR, one row per CDR3 protein. The table lists 150,000 to 200,000 distinct CDR3 sequences, under 85% of them singletons. The V and J ends lost 6 bases and 4 bases, in that order; junction bases with no gene match: 14. This CDR3 contains 17 residues. CDR1 and CDR2 (germline): LNHDA, SQIVND (reference sequence). This clonotype appeared a single time. The genes are TRBV19 and TRBJ1-5; 8 bases are a match to TRBD1. The origin of this receptor is a pool of human donors in good health; the sample pools cells from several healthy donors. The sequenced material came from naive CD4+ and CD8+ T cells sorted from blood, pooled from several donors. CDR3 sequence (DNA): TGTGCCAGTAGCGCAACCGGGACAGGCCACAGTAATCAGCCCCAGCATTTT. Amino acid sequence: CASSATGTGHSNQPQHF.